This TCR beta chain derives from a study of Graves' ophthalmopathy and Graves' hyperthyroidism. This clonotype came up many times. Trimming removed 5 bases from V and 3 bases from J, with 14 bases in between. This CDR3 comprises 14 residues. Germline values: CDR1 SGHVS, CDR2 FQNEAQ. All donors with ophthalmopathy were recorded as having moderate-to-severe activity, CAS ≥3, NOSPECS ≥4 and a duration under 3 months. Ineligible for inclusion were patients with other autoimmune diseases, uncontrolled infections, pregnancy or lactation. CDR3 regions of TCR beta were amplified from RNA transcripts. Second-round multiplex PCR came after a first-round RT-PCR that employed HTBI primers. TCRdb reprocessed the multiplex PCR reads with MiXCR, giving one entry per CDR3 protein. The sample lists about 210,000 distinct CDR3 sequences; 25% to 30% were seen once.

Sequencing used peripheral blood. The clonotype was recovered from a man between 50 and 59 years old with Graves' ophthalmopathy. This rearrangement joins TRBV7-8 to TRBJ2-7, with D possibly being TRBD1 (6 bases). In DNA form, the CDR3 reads TGTGCCAGCAGCCCAACAGGGACATTCTACGAGCAGTACTTC. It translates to CASSPTGTFYEQYF.